The following is a T cell receptor (beta chain) sequence with its context. The antigen remains undetermined. The CDR3 goes on 3 residues after the read ends, and that part is filled in from the germline J gene. The repertoire was sequenced with immunoSEQ multiplex PCR; TCRdb's copy has only in-frame clones and lacks some. The repertoire table contains tens of thousands of clones. The sample originates from a study of T cells in women clearing cervical HPV infection. Study context: Cases were women with histologically confirmed HPV16-related CIN3 or worse, including 2 invasive cancers. Case blood drawn at lesion detection; control blood after infection cleared. HLA type stays a possible confounder, typing being limited.

This CDR3 contains 14 residues. The V end lost 4 bases, the J end lost 3 bases, and 13 bases lay between the germline ends. The V gene's germline CDR1 is MNHNS and CDR2 SASEGT. General study points: Repertoire richness, not evenness, was significantly elevated in CIN3+ cases versus controls.

This TCR came from a woman between 18 and 75 years old with a cervical HPV16 infection that either progressed to CIN3+ or cleared (not recorded which). The genes are TRBV6-1 and TRBJ2-7; D gene ambiguous. Sequenced material: blood buffy coat. CDR3 amino acids: CASSGRVAGYEQYF. The covered CDR3 bases are TGTGCCAGCAGTGGCCGGGTAGCTGGCTACGAG.